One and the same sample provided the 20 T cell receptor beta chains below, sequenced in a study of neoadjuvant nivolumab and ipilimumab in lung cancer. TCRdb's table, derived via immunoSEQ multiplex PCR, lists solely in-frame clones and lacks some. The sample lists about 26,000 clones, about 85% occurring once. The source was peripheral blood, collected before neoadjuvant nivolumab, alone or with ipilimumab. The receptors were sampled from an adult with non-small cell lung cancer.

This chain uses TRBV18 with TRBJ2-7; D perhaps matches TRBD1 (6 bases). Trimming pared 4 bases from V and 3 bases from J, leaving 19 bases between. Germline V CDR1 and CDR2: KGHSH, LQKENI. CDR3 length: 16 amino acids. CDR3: CASSLLGGAGLYEQYF. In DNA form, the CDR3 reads TGTGCCAGCTCACTCCTTGGGGGCGCCGGGCTCTACGAGCAGTACTTC.

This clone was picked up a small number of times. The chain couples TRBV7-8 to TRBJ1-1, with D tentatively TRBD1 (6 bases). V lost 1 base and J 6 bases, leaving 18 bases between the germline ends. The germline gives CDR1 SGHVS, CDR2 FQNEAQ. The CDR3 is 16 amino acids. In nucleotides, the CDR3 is TGTGCCAGCAGCTTAGGATGGGACACCTCCCAACCTGAAGCTTTCTTT. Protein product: CASSLGWDTSQPEAFF. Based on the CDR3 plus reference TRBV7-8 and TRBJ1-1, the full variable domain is GAGVSQSPRYKVAKRGQDVALRCDPISGHVSLFWYQQALGQGPEFLTYFQNEAQLDKSGLPSDRFFAERPEGSVSTLKIQRTQQEDSAVYLCASSLGWDTSQPEAFFGQGTRLTVV.

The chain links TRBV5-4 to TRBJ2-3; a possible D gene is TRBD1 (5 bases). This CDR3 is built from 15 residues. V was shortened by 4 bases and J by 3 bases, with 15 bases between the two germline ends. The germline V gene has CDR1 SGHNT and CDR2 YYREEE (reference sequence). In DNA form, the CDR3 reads TGTGCCAGCAGCCCACACACTCAGGGAACAGATACGCAGTATTTT. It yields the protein CASSPHTQGTDTQYF.

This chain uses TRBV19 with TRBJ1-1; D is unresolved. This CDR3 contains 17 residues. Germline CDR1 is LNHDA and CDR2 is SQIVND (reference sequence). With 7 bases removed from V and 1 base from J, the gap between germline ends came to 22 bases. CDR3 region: CASINNPRRPGNTEAFF. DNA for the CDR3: TGTGCCAGTATAAACAACCCGAGGAGGCCAGGGAACACTGAAGCTTTCTTT.

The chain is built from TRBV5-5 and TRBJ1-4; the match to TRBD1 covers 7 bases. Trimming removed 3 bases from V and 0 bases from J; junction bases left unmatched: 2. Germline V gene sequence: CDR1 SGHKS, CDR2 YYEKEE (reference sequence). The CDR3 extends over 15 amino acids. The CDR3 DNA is TGTGCCAGCAGCTCAACAGGGGCAACTAATGAAAAACTGTTTTTT. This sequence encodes CASSSTGATNEKLFF. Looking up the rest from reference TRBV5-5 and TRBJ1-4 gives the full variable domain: DAGVTQSPTHLIKTRGQQVTLRCSPISGHKSVSWYQQVLGQGPQFIFQYYEKEERGRGNFPDRFSARQFPNYSSELNVNALLLGDSALYLCASSSTGATNEKLFFGSGTQLSVL.

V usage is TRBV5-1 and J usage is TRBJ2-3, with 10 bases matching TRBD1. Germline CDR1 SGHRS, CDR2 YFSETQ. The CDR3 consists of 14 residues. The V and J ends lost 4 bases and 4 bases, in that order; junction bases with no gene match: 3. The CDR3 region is CASSLGQGADTQYF. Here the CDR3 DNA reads TGCGCCAGCAGCCTCGGACAGGGGGCAGATACGCAGTATTTT.

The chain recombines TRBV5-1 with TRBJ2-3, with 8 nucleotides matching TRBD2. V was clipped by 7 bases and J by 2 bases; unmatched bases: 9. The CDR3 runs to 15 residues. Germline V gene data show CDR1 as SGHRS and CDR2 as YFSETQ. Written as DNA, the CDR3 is TGCGCCAGCGCTTCTACTAGCGGATACACAGATACGCAGTATTTT. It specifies CASASTSGYTDTQYF.

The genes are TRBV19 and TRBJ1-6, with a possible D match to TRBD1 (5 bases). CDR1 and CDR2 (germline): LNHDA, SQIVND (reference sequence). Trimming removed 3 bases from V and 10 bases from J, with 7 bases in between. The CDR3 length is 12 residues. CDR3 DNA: TGTGCCAGTAGTATGGGGGACTCACCCCTCCACTTT. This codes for CASSMGDSPLHF.

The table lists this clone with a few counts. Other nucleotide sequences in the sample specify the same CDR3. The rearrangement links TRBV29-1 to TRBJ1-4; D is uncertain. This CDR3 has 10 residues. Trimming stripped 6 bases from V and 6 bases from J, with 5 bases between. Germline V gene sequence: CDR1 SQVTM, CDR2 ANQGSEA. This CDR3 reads CSVLDEKLFF. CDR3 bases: TGCAGCGTCCTCGATGAAAAACTGTTTTTT.

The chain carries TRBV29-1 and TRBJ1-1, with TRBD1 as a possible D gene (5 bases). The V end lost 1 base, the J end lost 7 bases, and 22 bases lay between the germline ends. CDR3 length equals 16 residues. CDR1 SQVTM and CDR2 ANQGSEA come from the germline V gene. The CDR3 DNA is TGCAGCGTTGAAGCCCGGCTGGTGGGTAGGGGCATTGAAGCTTTCTTT. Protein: CSVEARLVGRGIEAFF.

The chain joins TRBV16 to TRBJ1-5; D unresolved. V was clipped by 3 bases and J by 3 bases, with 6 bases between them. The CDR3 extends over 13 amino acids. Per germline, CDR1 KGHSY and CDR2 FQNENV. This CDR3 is CASSQQYNQPQHF. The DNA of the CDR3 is TGTGCCAGCAGCCAGCAATACAATCAGCCCCAGCATTTT.

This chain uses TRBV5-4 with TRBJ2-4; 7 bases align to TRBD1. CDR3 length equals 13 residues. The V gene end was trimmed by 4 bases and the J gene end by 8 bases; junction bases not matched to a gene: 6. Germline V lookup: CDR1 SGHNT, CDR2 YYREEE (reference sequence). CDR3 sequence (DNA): TGTGCCAGCAGCCCTACAGGGACAGACATTCAGTACTTC. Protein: CASSPTGTDIQYF. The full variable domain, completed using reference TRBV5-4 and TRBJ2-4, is ETGVTQSPTHLIKTRGQQVTLRCSSQSGHNTVSWYQQALGQGPQFIFQYYREEENGRGNFPPRFSGLQFPNYSSELNVNALELDDSALYLCASSPTGTDIQYFGAGTRLSVL.

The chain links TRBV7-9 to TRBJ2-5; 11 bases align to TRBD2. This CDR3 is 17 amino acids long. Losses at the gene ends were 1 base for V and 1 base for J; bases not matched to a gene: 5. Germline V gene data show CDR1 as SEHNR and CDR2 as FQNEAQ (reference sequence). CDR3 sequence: CASSLDWLAGGQETQYF. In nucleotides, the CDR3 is TGTGCCAGCAGCTTAGATTGGCTAGCGGGGGGCCAAGAGACCCAGTACTTC.

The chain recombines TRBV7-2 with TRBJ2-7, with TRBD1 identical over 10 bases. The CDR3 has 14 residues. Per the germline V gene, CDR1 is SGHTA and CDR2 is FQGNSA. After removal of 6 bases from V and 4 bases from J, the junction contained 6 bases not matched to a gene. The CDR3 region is CASRNPGQGYEQYF. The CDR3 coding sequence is TGTGCCAGCAGAAATCCGGGACAGGGGTACGAGCAGTACTTC.

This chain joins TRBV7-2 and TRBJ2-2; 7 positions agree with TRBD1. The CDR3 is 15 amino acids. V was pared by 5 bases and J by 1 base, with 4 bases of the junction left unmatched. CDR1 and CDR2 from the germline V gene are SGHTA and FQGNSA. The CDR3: CASSPWTGNTGELFF. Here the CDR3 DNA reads TGTGCCAGCAGCCCCTGGACAGGGAACACCGGGGAGCTGTTTTTT.

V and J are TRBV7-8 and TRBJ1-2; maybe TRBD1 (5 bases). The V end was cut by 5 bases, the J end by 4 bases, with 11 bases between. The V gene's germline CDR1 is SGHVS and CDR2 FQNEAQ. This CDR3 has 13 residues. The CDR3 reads CASSLTTGYGYTF. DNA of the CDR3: TGTGCCAGCAGCCTTACTACAGGCTATGGCTACACCTTC.

As DNA, the CDR3 is TGTGCCAGCAGTCCCCGGACAGGGATGAACACTGAAGCTTTCTTT. It encodes CASSPRTGMNTEAFF. This chain connects TRBV27 to TRBJ1-1, with 8 nucleotides matching TRBD1. CDR3 length: 15 amino acids. V shed 5 bases, J shed 0 bases, and the junction held 5 bases outside the gene matches. Germline V gene data show CDR1 as MNHEY and CDR2 as SMNVEV (reference sequence).

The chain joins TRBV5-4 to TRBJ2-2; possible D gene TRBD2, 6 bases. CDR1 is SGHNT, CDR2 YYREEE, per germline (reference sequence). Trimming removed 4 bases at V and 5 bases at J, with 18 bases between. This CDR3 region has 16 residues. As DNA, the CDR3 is TGTGCCAGCAGCCTTCCTCGACTAGTTGGGACCGGGGAGCTGTTTTTT. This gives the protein CASSLPRLVGTGELFF.

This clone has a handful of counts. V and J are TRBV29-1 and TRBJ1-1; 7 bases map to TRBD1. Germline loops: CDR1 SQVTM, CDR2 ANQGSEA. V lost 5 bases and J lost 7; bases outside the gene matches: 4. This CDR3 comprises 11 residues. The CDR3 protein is CSVLTGVEAFF. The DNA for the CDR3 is TGCAGCGTTCTCACAGGGGTTGAAGCTTTCTTT.

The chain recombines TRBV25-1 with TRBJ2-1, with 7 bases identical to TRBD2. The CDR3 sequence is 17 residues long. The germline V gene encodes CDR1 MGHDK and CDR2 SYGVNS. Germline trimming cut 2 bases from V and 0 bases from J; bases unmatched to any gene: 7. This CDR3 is CASSEPLGGSSYNEQFF. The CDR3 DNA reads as TGTGCCAGCAGTGAACCCTTGGGAGGGAGCTCCTACAATGAGCAGTTCTTC.